These 25 T cell receptor beta chains came from one sample sequenced in a study of CD8+CD57+ T cells in acquired aplastic anemia. The authors sequenced patients whose flow cytometry had shown CD8+CD57+ cell expansion. Genomic DNA, the template, was used for profiling of the TCR beta VDJ and CDR3. From the reads, TCRdb called clonotypes with MiXCR, one entry per CDR3 protein. The data show about 180,000 distinct CDR3 sequences, around 63% seen once. The sample comprised sorted CD4+, CD8+, or CD8+CD57+ T cells (not recorded which) from PBMCs. The receptors come from a human donor with aplastic anemia.

The chain joins TRBV20-1 to TRBJ1-4, with 8 bases that match TRBD1. The CDR3 is made up of 15 amino acids. Germline V CDR1 and CDR2: DFQATT, SNEGSKA (reference sequence). Trimming removed 6 bases from V and 4 bases from J; junction bases left unmatched: 10. CDR3 DNA: TGCAGTGCCCTTCCCCCGGGACAGGTTAATGAAAAACTGTTTTTT. It yields the protein CSALPPGQVNEKLFF.

V is TRBV7-3 and J is TRBJ2-1, with a weak D call TRBD1 (6 bases). The length of the CDR3 is 15 residues. Germline lookup yields CDR1 SGHTA and CDR2 FQGTGA. Trimming pared 2 bases from V and 5 bases from J, leaving 13 bases between. In nucleotides, the CDR3 is TGTGCCAGCAGCTTAGCGTGGGGGCGGCACAATGAGCAGTTCTTC. This codes for CASSLAWGRHNEQFF. The full variable domain, rest sourced from reference TRBV7-3 and TRBJ2-1, is GAGVSQTPSNKVTEKGKYVELRCDPISGHTALYWYRQSLGQGPEFLIYFQGTGAADDSGLPNDRFFAVRPEGSVSTLKIQRTERGDSAVYLCASSLAWGRHNEQFFGPGTRLTVL.

The chain carries TRBV9 and TRBJ2-3; TRBD1 is a possible D gene (5 bases). Trimming took off 2 bases at V and 1 base at J, with 17 bases between the two ends. CDR3 length: 17 residues. Per germline, CDR1 SGDLS and CDR2 YYNGEE. This CDR3 is CASSVGSDTWGTDTQYF. CDR3 bases: TGTGCCAGCAGCGTCGGTTCGGACACATGGGGCACAGATACGCAGTATTTT.

The V call is TRBV15, the J call TRBJ2-7; 9 nucleotides line up with TRBD2. CDR1 and CDR2 (germline): LNHNV, YYDKDF (reference sequence). Trimming at V came to 3 bases and at J to 0 bases, leaving 9 bases not matched to a gene. The CDR3 has 17 amino acids. Here the CDR3 reads CATSSLIQAGGSYEQYF. The DNA of the CDR3 is TGTGCCACCAGCAGCTTGATTCAAGCGGGGGGCTCCTACGAGCAGTACTTC.

There are many counts of this clonotype. The chain uses TRBV10-1 and TRBJ2-7; TRBD1 matches at 7 bases. The CDR3 is 13 amino acids. Trimming at V came to 4 bases and at J to 3 bases, leaving 3 bases not matched to a gene. Germline assignment: CDR1 WNHNN and CDR2 SYGVQD (reference sequence). CDR3 bases: TGCGCCAGCAGTGGGGACAGAGTCTACGAGCAGTACTTC. Encoded protein: CASSGDRVYEQYF.

The chain couples TRBV2 to TRBJ2-7; 8 nucleotides align to TRBD1. This CDR3 has 19 amino acids. Losses at the gene ends were 3 bases for V and 1 base for J; bases not matched to a gene: 17. CDR1 and CDR2 (germline): SNHLY, FYNNEI. The CDR3 loop reads CASSELPGTGADRSYEQYF. CDR3 DNA: TGTGCCAGCAGTGAGTTGCCCGGGACAGGCGCAGACAGATCCTACGAGCAGTACTTC.

This clonotype was seen at least ten times. This chain joins TRBV12-3 or TRBV12-4 and TRBJ1-2; D is ambiguous. This CDR3 is built from 13 residues. Trimming shortened V by 6 bases and J by 1 base, and 9 bases separated the two germline ends. The CDR3 DNA follows: TGTGCCAGCAGCGTAACCGTTAACTATGGCTACACCTTC. Its protein is CASSVTVNYGYTF.

As regards this clonotype: A much larger clone differs from this one at a single base, so this may be a read error. The rearrangement links TRBV6-6 to TRBJ1-5; the match to TRBD1 covers 8 bases. Germline V gene data show CDR1 as MNHNY and CDR2 as SVGAGI (reference sequence). The CDR3 is 15 amino acids. The chain's CDR3 is CASSYGQGFRQPLHF. The CDR3, as DNA: TGTGCCAGCAGTTACGGACAGGGCTTCCGGCAGCCCCTGCATTTT.

As concerns this clonotype: The germline gene is not matched at one end of the junction; a read error may be the cause. The CDR3 reads CASSLWEGSYERYF. CDR3 nucleotide sequence: TGTGCCAGCAGCTTGTGGGAGGGAAGTTACGAGCGGTACTTC. V gene TRBV5-6 combines with J gene TRBJ2-7; TRBD2 agrees at 7 bases. The CDR3 runs 14 residues. Per the germline V gene, CDR1 is SGHDT and CDR2 is YYEEEE.

The V call is TRBV20-1, the J call TRBJ2-3, with 8 bases matching TRBD2. CDR3 size: 14 residues. The germline gives CDR1 DFQATT, CDR2 SNEGSKA (reference sequence). J was trimmed by 3 bases and V by 6 bases; bases with no gene match: 8. Here the CDR3 DNA reads TGCAGTGCCCCCGGGAGCGGGGGAACAGATACGCAGTATTTT. Its protein product is CSAPGSGGTDTQYF.

This clonotype came up a few times. The V call is TRBV20-1, the J call TRBJ2-1, with 8 bases aligning to TRBD1. The length of the CDR3 is 11 residues. Unmatched junction bases numbered 2, after V lost 1 base and J lost 12 bases. Per germline, CDR1 DFQATT and CDR2 SNEGSKA (reference sequence). The DNA for the CDR3 is TGCAGTGCTAGAGGAGGGACAGGGCAGTTCTTC. Translation: CSARGGTGQFF.

The rearrangement uses TRBV5-1 and TRBJ2-1; weak D call: TRBD2 (6 bases). This CDR3 is 11 amino acids long. Between the trimmed V and J ends, which lost 4 bases and 12 bases, there was a span of 11 bases. Germline CDR1 SGHRS, CDR2 YFSETQ. The CDR3 DNA reads as TGCGCCAGCAGCCCGGGACTTGGGCAGTTCTTC. It codes for CASSPGLGQFF.

This clonotype was seen at least ten times. V usage is TRBV2 and J usage is TRBJ1-1, with 8 bases identical to TRBD1. With 3 bases clipped from V and 1 base from J, the junction kept 1 base outside the gene matches. The germline gives CDR1 SNHLY, CDR2 FYNNEI. This CDR3 has 14 amino acids. CDR3: CASSDQGANTEAFF. CDR3 DNA sequence: TGTGCCAGCAGTGACCAGGGGGCGAACACTGAAGCTTTCTTT.

The table lists this clonotype with a count of one. The V gene is TRBV2, the J gene TRBJ1-1; perhaps TRBD1 as D (6 bases). The CDR3 loop spans 13 amino acids. V was clipped by 10 bases and J by 0 bases, with 12 bases between them. Germline CDR1 SNHLY, CDR2 FYNNEI. In DNA, the CDR3 is TGTGCCACCCCGGACAGTGTGAACACTGAAGCTTTCTTT. Protein product: CATPDSVNTEAFF.

The genes are TRBV20-1 and TRBJ1-6; D remains ambiguous. The germline V gene encodes CDR1 DFQATT and CDR2 SNEGSKA (reference sequence). V was pared by 0 bases and J by 0 bases, with 9 bases between. The CDR3 length is 16 residues. Written as DNA, the CDR3 is TGCAGTGCTAGAGATCAAAGGAGCTCCTATAATTCACCCCTCCACTTT. Translating gives CSARDQRSSYNSPLHF.

This clonotype was picked up many times. The chain is built from TRBV7-2 and TRBJ2-7, with 12 bases aligning to TRBD2. The CDR3 is 16 amino acids. The V gene end was trimmed by 1 base and the J gene end by 4 bases; junction bases not matched to a gene: 5. The germline gives CDR1 SGHTA, CDR2 FQGNSA. The CDR3 loop reads CASSLGALAGGYEQYF. For the CDR3, the DNA is TGTGCCAGCAGCTTAGGAGCGCTAGCGGGGGGGTACGAGCAGTACTTC.

V gene TRBV19 combines with J gene TRBJ1-1; a possible D gene is TRBD1 (6 bases). The CDR3 has 16 amino acids. Germline assignment: CDR1 LNHDA and CDR2 SQIVND (reference sequence). V was clipped by 6 bases and J by 5 bases, with 22 bases between them. CDR3 nucleotides: TGTGCCAGTAGCCAGGACAGCCCGGGGGCGAGGACTGAAGCTTTCTTT. This encodes CASSQDSPGARTEAFF.

This CDR3 is CSVAGGSYEQYF. Here the CDR3 DNA reads TGCAGCGTTGCGGGGGGCTCCTACGAGCAGTACTTC. This chain connects TRBV29-1 to TRBJ2-7; 7 positions agree with TRBD2. The CDR3 sequence is 12 residues long. V lost 4 bases, J lost 0 bases, and 0 bases stayed unmatched. Germline loops: CDR1 SQVTM, CDR2 ANQGSEA.

This clonotype was detected only a few times. The V and J genes are TRBV20-1 and TRBJ2-5; 12 bases match TRBD2. The CDR3 is made up of 14 amino acids. V lost 8 bases, J lost 0 bases, and 4 bases stayed unmatched. Germline loops: CDR1 DFQATT, CDR2 SNEGSKA (reference sequence). The CDR3 coding sequence is TGCAGTATGACTAGCGGGAGTCACCAAGAGACCCAGTACTTC. As protein: CSMTSGSHQETQYF.

This chain links TRBV19 with TRBJ1-1, with D possibly TRBD1 on 5 matching bases. Germline lookup yields CDR1 LNHDA and CDR2 SQIVND (reference sequence). Trimming stripped 5 bases from V and 7 bases from J, with 14 bases between. The CDR3 is 13 amino acids. This chain's CDR3 is CASSPWGSHEAFF. The CDR3 bases are TGTGCCAGTAGTCCGTGGGGGTCGCATGAAGCTTTCTTT.

The J gene is TRBJ1-4, the V gene TRBV7-3; no firm D call. The CDR3 contains 13 residues. V was cut by 3 bases and J by 5 bases, with 7 bases left in between. CDR1 and CDR2 (germline): SGHTA, FQGTGA. The CDR3 nucleotides read TGTGCCAGCAGCTTGGTTCCGAATGAAAAACTGTTTTTT. As protein: CASSLVPNEKLFF.

This clonotype was detected only once. CDR3 nucleotides: TGTGCCAGCAGTTTGACAGGGGCCGCCTTTTACGAGCAGTACTTC. Amino acids: CASSLTGAAFYEQYF. The chain recombines TRBV27 with TRBJ2-7; TRBD1 matches at 8 bases. V lost 3 bases to trimming and J lost 4 bases; unmatched junction nucleotides: 8. The germline V gene encodes CDR1 MNHEY and CDR2 SMNVEV (reference sequence). There are 15 residues in the CDR3.

As regards this clonotype: Given a much more abundant clone one base away, this may be a read error. The V and J genes are TRBV7-9 and TRBJ2-1; possibly TRBD1 or TRBD2 for D (5 bases each). Germline V gene sequence: CDR1 SEHNR, CDR2 FQNEAQ (reference sequence). There are 13 residues in the CDR3. CDR3 residues: CASSLEIGTEQSF. The CDR3 DNA sequence: TGTGCCAGCAGCTTAGAAATCGGGACCGAGCAGTCCTTC.

V is TRBV15 and J is TRBJ2-2; D remains ambiguous. V lost 5 bases and J 4 bases, leaving 14 bases between the germline ends. The germline V gene encodes CDR1 LNHNV and CDR2 YYDKDF (reference sequence). The CDR3 spans 15 residues. The CDR3 DNA follows: TGTGCCACCAGCGGGCAGGATGGCGGCACCGGGGAGCTGTTTTTT. Protein product: CATSGQDGGTGELFF.

The chain carries TRBV29-1 and TRBJ2-7, with 9 nucleotides matching TRBD2. Per the germline V gene, CDR1 is SQVTM and CDR2 is ANQGSEA. V shed 7 bases, J shed 3 bases, and the junction held 7 bases outside the gene matches. There are 13 residues in the CDR3. The CDR3 spells CSAVAGADYEQYF. The CDR3 coding sequence is TGCAGCGCCGTAGCGGGGGCCGACTACGAGCAGTACTTC.